This T cell receptor beta chain appears in the sequencing data of a study of PD-L1 blockade in urothelial cancer. About the study: Once treatment had started, blood was analyzed at 3 weeks (second dose) and again at 6 weeks.

The diagnosis in patients was locally advanced or metastatic urothelial carcinoma. The method was immunoSEQ multiplex PCR; TCRdb's version includes in-frame clones alone and lacks a portion of them. The table shows 29,000 or so clones, with roughly 86% occurring only once. The CDR3 spans 13 residues. Germline CDR1 reads MNHEY; CDR2 reads SVGAGI. Trimming left V 7 bases short and J 7 bases short, with 16 bases between. Sequenced here: PBMCs, sampled around atezolizumab (anti-PD-L1) treatment. This sequence originates from a man in his fifties or sixties with urothelial cancer. The genes are TRBV6-5 and TRBJ1-2, with D possibly being TRBD1 (5 bases). The CDR3 loop reads CASTSGRRGGYTF. The CDR3 nucleotides read TGTGCCAGCACCTCGGGGAGGAGGGGTGGCTACACCTTC.